This T cell receptor beta chain was profiled in a study of T cell repertoires in cytomegalovirus infection. This clonotype was seen at least ten times. Its antigen remains unknown. The study's findings and limits: Clonotype analysis showed dominance of the ex vivo response by HLA-C-restricted CMV-specific TCR beta clonotypes.

J was trimmed by 2 bases and V by 7 bases; bases with no gene match: 11. This CDR3 is built from 18 residues. Germline V lookup: CDR1 MDHEN, CDR2 SYDVKM. TCRdb passed the reads through MiXCR, listing each CDR3 protein once. The sample includes hundreds of thousands of distinct CDR3 sequences, 24% of them seen just once. The receptor's source is a human donor in good health (CMV status not recorded). Some clones in this sample may be carry-over from other donors' samples. The sequenced material came from CD8+ T cells from PBMCs. The chain recombines TRBV28 with TRBJ2-3, with 14 bases lining up with TRBD2. CDR3 sequence: CASTEGTSGGDYTDTQYF. The CDR3 nucleotides read TGTGCCAGCACTGAGGGGACTAGCGGGGGAGATTACACAGATACGCAGTATTTT.